Below are 4 T cell receptor beta chains sequenced from a single sample in a study of long-term antiretroviral therapy in people with HIV. Investigators performed immunoSEQ version v3.0 at survey level. Only in-frame clones appear in the TCRdb table, and some are missing; sequencing was by immunoSEQ multiplex PCR. The sample comprises 9,000 to 13,000 clones, approximately 85% of which are singletons, and approximately 18% rests with the top ten. The sequenced sample was unsorted PBMCs, obtained 1.8 years after starting antiretroviral therapy. Receptor source: a middle-aged man with HIV.

The chain employs TRBV9 and TRBJ2-7; TRBD2 matches at 7 bases. The CDR3 loop spans 17 amino acids. Germline CDR1 reads SGDLS; CDR2 reads YYNGEE. The V gene end was trimmed by 2 bases and the J gene end by 4 bases; junction bases not matched to a gene: 15. CDR3 nucleotides: TGTGCCAGCAGCGTGGACCCTACTGCGGGAGTGATTTACGAGCAGTACTTC. It translates to CASSVDPTAGVIYEQYF.

The V gene is TRBV7-2, the J gene TRBJ1-4; a weak D match, TRBD1 (5 bases). The CDR3 spans 13 residues. Trimming shortened V by 0 bases and J by 11 bases, and 10 bases separated the two germline ends. The germline V gene has CDR1 SGHTA and CDR2 FQGNSA. The CDR3 reads CASSLAYPGKLFF. CDR3 sequence (DNA): TGTGCCAGCAGCTTAGCTTACCCAGGGAAACTGTTTTTT.

The chain employs TRBV6-1 and TRBJ2-5; possible D gene TRBD1, 8 bases. The germline V gene has CDR1 MNHNS and CDR2 SASEGT. The CDR3 runs to 15 residues. Trimming cost V 1 base and J 5 bases, with 14 bases left between them. CDR3 in amino acids: CASSEDRGGWETQYF. CDR3 sequence (DNA): TGTGCCAGCAGTGAAGACAGGGGGGGCTGGGAGACCCAGTACTTC.

This clone was observed a handful of times. This rearrangement joins TRBV5-5 to TRBJ1-1; maybe TRBD1 (6 bases). Looked up from germline, CDR1 is SGHKS and CDR2 is YYEKEE (reference sequence). V dropped 6 bases and J dropped 6 bases, with 21 bases sitting between them. The CDR3 runs to 15 residues. In nucleotides, the CDR3 is TGTGCCAGCACCTTTAGGGGGGGCAATGACCCTGAAGCTTTCTTT. Its protein product is CASTFRGGNDPEAFF.